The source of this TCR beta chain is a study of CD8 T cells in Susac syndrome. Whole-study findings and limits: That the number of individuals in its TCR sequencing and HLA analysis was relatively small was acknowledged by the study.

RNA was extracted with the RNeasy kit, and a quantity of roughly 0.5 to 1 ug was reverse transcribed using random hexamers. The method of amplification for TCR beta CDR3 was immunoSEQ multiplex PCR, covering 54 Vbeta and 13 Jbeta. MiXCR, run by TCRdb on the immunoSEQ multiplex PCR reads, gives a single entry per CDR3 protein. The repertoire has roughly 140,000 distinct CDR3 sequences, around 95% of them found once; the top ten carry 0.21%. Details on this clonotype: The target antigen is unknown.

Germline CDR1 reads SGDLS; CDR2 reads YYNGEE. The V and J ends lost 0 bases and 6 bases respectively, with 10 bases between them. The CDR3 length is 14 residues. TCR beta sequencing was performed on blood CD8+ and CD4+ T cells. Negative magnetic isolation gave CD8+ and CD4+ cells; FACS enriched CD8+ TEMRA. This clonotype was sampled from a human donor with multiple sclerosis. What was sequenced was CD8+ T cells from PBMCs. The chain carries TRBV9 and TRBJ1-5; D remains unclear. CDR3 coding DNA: TGTGCCAGCAGCGTAGACTTGGGAGGTCAGCCCCAGCATTTT. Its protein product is CASSVDLGGQPQHF.